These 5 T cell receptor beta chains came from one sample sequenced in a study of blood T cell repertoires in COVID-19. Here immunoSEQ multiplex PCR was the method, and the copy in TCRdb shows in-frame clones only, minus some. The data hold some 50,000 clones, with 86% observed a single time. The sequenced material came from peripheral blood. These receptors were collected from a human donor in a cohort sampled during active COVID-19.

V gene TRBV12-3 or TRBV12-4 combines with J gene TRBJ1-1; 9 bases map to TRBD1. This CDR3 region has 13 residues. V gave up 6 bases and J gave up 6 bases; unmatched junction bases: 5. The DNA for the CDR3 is TGTGCCAGCAGGGTACAGGGGGCGGCTGAAGCTTTCTTT. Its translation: CASRVQGAAEAFF.

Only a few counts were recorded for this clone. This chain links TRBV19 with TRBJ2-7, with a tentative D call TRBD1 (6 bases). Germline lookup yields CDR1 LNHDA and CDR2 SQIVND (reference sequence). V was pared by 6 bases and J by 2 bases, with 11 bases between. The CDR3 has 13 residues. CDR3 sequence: CASSRTETYEQYF. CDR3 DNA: TGTGCCAGTAGCAGGACAGAGACCTACGAGCAGTACTTC.

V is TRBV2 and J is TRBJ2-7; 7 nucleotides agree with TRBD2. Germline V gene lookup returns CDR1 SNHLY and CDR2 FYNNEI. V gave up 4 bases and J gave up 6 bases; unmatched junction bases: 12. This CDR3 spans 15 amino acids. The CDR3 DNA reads TGTGCCAGCAGTGTTCCCGGGCAGCGGGGCACCGAGCAGTACTTC. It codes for CASSVPGQRGTEQYF.

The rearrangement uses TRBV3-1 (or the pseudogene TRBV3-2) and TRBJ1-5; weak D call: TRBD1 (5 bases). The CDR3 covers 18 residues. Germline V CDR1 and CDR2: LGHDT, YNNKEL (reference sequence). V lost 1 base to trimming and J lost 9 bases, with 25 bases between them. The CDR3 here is CASSQGGESRGNWGPQHF. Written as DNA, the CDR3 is TGTGCCAGCAGCCAAGGGGGGGAGAGTAGAGGGAACTGGGGGCCCCAGCATTTT.

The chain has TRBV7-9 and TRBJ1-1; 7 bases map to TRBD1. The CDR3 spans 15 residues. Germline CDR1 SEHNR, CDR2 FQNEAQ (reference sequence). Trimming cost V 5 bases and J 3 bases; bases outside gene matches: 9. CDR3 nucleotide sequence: TGTGCCAGCAGCGAGCCTCATCAGGGGGACACTGAAGCTTTCTTT. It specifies CASSEPHQGDTEAFF. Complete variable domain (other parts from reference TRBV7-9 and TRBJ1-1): DTGVSQNPRHKITKRGQNVTFRCDPISEHNRLYWYRQTLGQGPEFLTYFQNEAQLEKSRLLSDRFSAERPKGSFSTLEIQRTEQGDSAMYLCASSEPHQGDTEAFFGQGTRLTVV.